The following is a T cell receptor (beta chain) sequence with its context. Its target is unknown. Antigen-specific CD4+ T cell clonotypes were called by their expansion after viral peptide-pool culture in ViraFEST. Investigators separated out CD4+ T cells once around nine days of culture had passed. Negative nucleocapsid antibody tests before and after vaccination confirmed no previous SARS-CoV-2 infection. Cultures got half-medium changes with IL-2 on days 3 and 7. The repertoire was sequenced with immunoSEQ multiplex PCR; TCRdb's copy has only in-frame clones and lacks some. The table records tens of thousands of clones, around 62% of them present only once. The data were taken from a study of vaccination effects on CD4 cells after COVID-19. Study background: Participants received two doses of either the BNT162b2 or mRNA-1273 vaccine.

The CDR3 spans 13 residues. Deletions cut 6 bases from V and 3 bases from J, with 6 bases between. The sequenced sample was CD4+ T cells from PBMCs cultured with HCoV-NL63 spike peptides, obtained before COVID-19 vaccination. This clonotype originated in a human donor who received a COVID-19 vaccine. The chain recombines TRBV12-3 or TRBV12-4 with TRBJ2-6; D is undetermined. The CDR3 protein is CASRVSGANVLTF. CDR3 nucleotides: TGTGCCAGCAGAGTGAGTGGGGCCAACGTCCTGACTTTC.